Listed below are T cell receptor beta chains from one sample, sequenced in a study of response to subunit inactivated influenza vaccine. MiXCR, applied by TCRdb to the RT-PCR reads, yields one record per CDR3 protein. The sample records more than 700,000 distinct CDR3 sequences, 21% being singletons. The sequencing used PBMCs from blood, collected 4 to 6 days after vaccination. The receptors derive from a man in his forties or fifties who received an inactivated influenza vaccine. Each CDR3 is given with its conserved first and last residue. The D gene is left open where the match is weak. Size values are once, few and many counts, or a class for expanded clones, and some rows have none.

V gene	clone size	D gene	J gene	CDR3 protein	CDR3 DNA
TRBV5-1	-	TRBD1	TRBJ1-2	CASSLVQGDRYGYTF	TGCGCCAGCAGCTTGGTACAGGGGGACCGGTATGGCTACACCTTC
TRBV5-1	few	TRBD2	TRBJ2-1	CASFSTSGGSGEQFF	TGCGCCAGCTTCTCGACTAGCGGGGGTTCGGGAGAGCAGTTCTTC
TRBV12-3/TRBV12-4	-	-	TRBJ2-5	CASGPSGEETQYF	TGTGCCAGCGGACCGTCAGGCGAAGAGACCCAGTACTTC
TRBV10-3	-	-	TRBJ2-1	CAITLNEQFF	TGTGCCATCACCCTCAATGAGCAGTTCTTC
TRBV5-5	-	-	TRBJ2-7	CASSSYQGPHEQYF	TGTGCCAGCAGCTCATACCAGGGTCCCCACGAGCAGTACTTC
TRBV6-2/TRBV6-3	-	TRBD2	TRBJ2-5	CASSPYLRGGLKTQYF	TGTGCCAGCAGTCCCTACCTGCGGGGGGGCCTGAAGACCCAGTACTTC
TRBV20-1	many	TRBD1	TRBJ1-4	CSAKKSDRWDEKLFF	TGCAGTGCTAAAAAGTCGGACAGGTGGGATGAAAAACTGTTTTTT
TRBV15	many	-	TRBJ2-3	CATRNFADTQYF	TGTGCCACCAGAAATTTTGCAGATACGCAGTATTTT
TRBV12-3/TRBV12-4	-	-	TRBJ2-1	CASSPSWVRGRNEQFF	TGTGCCAGCAGTCCCAGCTGGGTAAGAGGACGGAATGAGCAGTTCTTC
TRBV5-1	-	-	TRBJ2-5	CASSLLIPTAQETQYF	TGCGCCAGCAGCTTATTGATACCGACGGCTCAAGAGACCCAGTACTTC
TRBV5-1	few	-	TRBJ2-5	CASSFHETQYF	TGCGCCAGCAGCTTCCATGAGACCCAGTACTTC
TRBV6-2/TRBV6-3	-	-	TRBJ2-2	CASRDPGSGELFF	TGTGCCAGCAGGGACCCAGGGTCCGGGGAGCTGTTTTTT
TRBV20-1	few	TRBD1	TRBJ1-1	CSASRGGFTEAFF	TGCAGTGCTAGTCGAGGGGGCTTCACTGAAGCTTTCTTT
TRBV10-3	-	TRBD2	TRBJ2-5	CAIRGLAGLDQETQYF	TGTGCCATCAGAGGACTAGCGGGCTTGGACCAAGAGACCCAGTACTTC
TRBV5-6	many	-	TRBJ1-1	CASSPFFSNTEAFF	TGTGCCAGCAGCCCCTTCTTTTCGAACACTGAAGCTTTCTTT
TRBV10-3	few	-	TRBJ2-5	CAISEYQGKETQYF	TGTGCCATCAGTGAGTACCAGGGGAAAGAGACCCAGTACTTC
TRBV12-3/TRBV12-4	-	TRBD2	TRBJ2-7	CASSLGGLAVYEQYF	TGTGCCAGCAGTTTAGGGGGACTAGCGGTCTACGAGCAGTACTTC
TRBV27	-	TRBD1	TRBJ1-6	CASTQSGTASPLHF	TGTGCCAGCACCCAATCCGGGACAGCGTCACCCCTCCACTTT
TRBV20-1	-	-	TRBJ1-4	CSARAAGGGHSEKLFF	TGCAGTGCTAGAGCCGCGGGGGGAGGACATAGTGAAAAACTGTTTTTT
TRBV24-1	few	-	TRBJ2-3	CATSDLRGTQYF	TGTGCCACCAGTGACCTAAGAGGTACGCAGTATTTT
TRBV30	-	-	TRBJ1-5	CAWSGRPSLGNQPQHF	TGTGCCTGGAGTGGCCGGCCAAGTTTGGGCAATCAGCCCCAGCATTTT
TRBV6-5	few	TRBD1	TRBJ2-5	CASSYGDRGETQYF	TGTGCCAGCAGTTACGGCGACAGGGGAGAGACCCAGTACTTC
TRBV29-1	few	TRBD2	TRBJ2-4	CSARPGGKNIQYF	TGCAGCGCGAGACCGGGGGGCAAAAACATTCAGTACTTC
TRBV7-9	few	-	TRBJ1-2	CASSAGIGTLYGYTF	TGTGCCAGCAGCGCCGGAATCGGGACACTCTATGGCTACACCTTC
TRBV12-3/TRBV12-4	many	TRBD2	TRBJ2-5	CASSWEGFAETQYF	TGTGCCAGCAGTTGGGAGGGGTTTGCGGAGACCCAGTACTTC
TRBV7-6	-	-	TRBJ2-1	CASSNPGGNEQFF	TGTGCCAGCAGTAACCCCGGGGGCAATGAGCAGTTCTTC
TRBV29-1	few	TRBD1	TRBJ1-1	CSVEEIGQGISAEAFF	TGCAGCGTTGAAGAAATAGGACAGGGCATTAGTGCTGAAGCTTTCTTT
TRBV7-9	-	TRBD1	TRBJ2-7	CASSSWDRGSIYEQYF	TGTGCCAGCAGCTCCTGGGACAGGGGATCAATCTACGAGCAGTACTTC
TRBV7-9	many	TRBD1	TRBJ1-2	CASSSRTGYGYTF	TGTGCCAGCAGCTCGAGGACAGGGTATGGCTACACCTTC
TRBV5-1	few	-	TRBJ2-6	CASSHGRTSGANVLTF	TGCGCCAGCAGCCATGGACGGACCTCTGGGGCCAACGTCCTGACTTTC
TRBV20-1	few	-	TRBJ1-3	CSARAAGNTIYF	TGCAGTGCTAGGGCCGCCGGAAACACCATATATTTT
TRBV28	few	TRBD1	TRBJ2-5	CASSSAGQGGTQYF	TGTGCCAGCAGTTCGGCGGGACAGGGTGGGACCCAGTACTTC
TRBV6-2/TRBV6-3	-	-	TRBJ2-2	CASSWTNTGELFF	TGTGCCAGCAGTTGGACGAACACCGGGGAGCTGTTTTTT